The rows below give T cell receptor beta chains drawn from one sample of a study of CD8+ T cells in alopecia areata. Clones were sequenced by immunoSEQ multiplex PCR, and TCRdb holds only the in-frame ones, with some missing. This table holds 35,000 to 45,000 clones, roughly 92% found once. The starting material was CD8+ T cells sorted from blood, obtained at week 24, from a patient treated with tofacitinib. These receptors were collected from a human donor with alopecia areata. Each CDR3 is given without its conserved first and last residue.

>TRBV7-9
ASSPSVGRNTDTQY
>TRBV29-1
SVQTVPDMTQY
>TRBV6-1
ASRGGLENTGELF
>TRBV30
AWSVGGSYT
>TRBV5-6
ASSLVASYT
>TRBV30
AWSGTYEQY
>TRBV4-1
ASSQLAGANYEQY
>TRBV6-5
ASYLSRAGEAF
>TRBV7-6
ASSLAGGTDTQY
>TRBV7-2
ASSSGQVEQY
>TRBV7-9
ASSSRDRDSIEQF
>TRBV27
ASSPRDGDYEQY
>TRBV5-1
ASSPGQGTSEATYNEQF
>TRBV30
AWSDGGSSTDTQY
>TRBV5-4
ASSFGAPGTDTQY
>TRBV2
ASSESLLGGGRETQY
>TRBV6-4
ASSDSMGGTDTQY
>TRBV21-1
ASSKRRRGPYGETQY
>TRBV6-6
ASSSVAGGTDTQY
>TRBV30
AWSGVSVGETQY
>TRBV11-2
ASSWRVRSTEAF
>TRBV9
ASSSPTDNTDTQY
>TRBV15
ATSTPGTGVTYGYT
>TRBV29-1
SVEGRQSGTDTQY
>TRBV28
ASSIPRPDTQY
>TRBV7-9
ASSLAQYREETQY
>TRBV7-9
ASSLDRDSYEQY
>TRBV27
ASSPSLGYEQY
>TRBV5-1
ASSPEVGTGGYEQY
>TRBV10-3
AISDGTSGSYNEQF
>TRBV7-9
ASTTGQGPSNTGELF
>TRBV28
ASSTKNSLAGGPADTQY
>TRBV6-1
ASSEGGDWNTGELF
>TRBV7-9
ASSLDSNTGELF
>TRBV11-2
ASSQVEGDFSYEQY
>TRBV29-1
SVGGLEPLGDTQY
>TRBV7-8
ASSTPRRQSSYEQY
>TRBV4-1
ASSQEGTSGGDEQF
>TRBV7-9
ASSWQEMNTEAF
>TRBV7-8
ASSFYLATGTAYEQY
>TRBV5-1
ASSLLRGLAGDLFFTDTQY
>TRBV19
ASSGGSGEQF
>TRBV28
ASSADRGTEAF